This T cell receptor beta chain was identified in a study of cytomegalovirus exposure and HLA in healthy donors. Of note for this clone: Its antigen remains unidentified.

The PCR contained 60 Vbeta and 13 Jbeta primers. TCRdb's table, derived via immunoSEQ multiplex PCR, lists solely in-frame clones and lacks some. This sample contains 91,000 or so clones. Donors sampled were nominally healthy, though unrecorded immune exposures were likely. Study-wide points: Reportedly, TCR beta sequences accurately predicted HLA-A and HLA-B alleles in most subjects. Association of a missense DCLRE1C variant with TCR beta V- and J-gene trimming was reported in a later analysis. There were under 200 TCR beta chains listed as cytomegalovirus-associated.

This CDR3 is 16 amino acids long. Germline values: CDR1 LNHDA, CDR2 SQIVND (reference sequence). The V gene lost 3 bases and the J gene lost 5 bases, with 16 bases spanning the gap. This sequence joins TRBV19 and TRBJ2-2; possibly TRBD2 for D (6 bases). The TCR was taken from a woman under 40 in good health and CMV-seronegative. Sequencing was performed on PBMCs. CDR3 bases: TGTGCCAGTAGTATTTCGAGCGGGTTTAGTACCGGGGAGCTGTTTTTT. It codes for CASSISSGFSTGELFF.